This entry lists 23 T cell receptor beta chains sequenced from one sample in a study of CD8+ T cells in alopecia areata. Extracted RNA was reverse transcribed into cDNA, the sequencing template. Method: immunoSEQ multiplex PCR; TCRdb's copy keeps in-frame clones and lacks some. The sample has fewer than 350,000 clones; nearly 60% are singletons. The treatment was: oral pan-JAK inhibitor, 5-10 mg twice daily. The sequences come from CD4+ T cells sorted from blood, collected at week 24, from a patient treated with tofacitinib. The source of these receptors is a human donor with alopecia areata.

The V call is TRBV7-9, the J call TRBJ2-1, with 8 bases that match TRBD1. J lost 5 bases, V lost 2 bases, and 8 bases had no gene match. CDR1 SEHNR and CDR2 FQNEAQ come from the germline V gene (reference sequence). CDR3 length equals 16 residues. DNA for the CDR3: TGTGCCAGCAGCTTATCGGGACAGGTCGGGCACAATGAGCAGTTCTTC. Its translation: CASSLSGQVGHNEQFF.

The rearrangement joins TRBV6-5 to TRBJ1-1, with TRBD1 as a possible D gene (5 bases). The CDR3 covers 13 residues. Trimming stripped 11 bases from V and 0 bases from J, with 13 bases between. Germline-derived CDR1 and CDR2 are MNHEY and SVGAGI. The CDR3 nucleotides are TGTGCCGCAAGCGACAGAATGAACACTGAAGCTTTCTTT. It encodes CAASDRMNTEAFF.

This chain uses TRBV28 with TRBJ2-7, with 7 bases fitting TRBD1. Per the germline V gene, CDR1 is MDHEN and CDR2 is SYDVKM. This CDR3 is built from 14 residues. The V gene end was trimmed by 6 bases and the J gene end by 6 bases; junction bases not matched to a gene: 11. The CDR3 DNA reads as TGTGCCAGCAGCATTACTCAGACAGGGTCCGAGCAGTACTTC. Encoded protein: CASSITQTGSEQYF.

The V gene is TRBV2, the J gene TRBJ2-1; weak D call: TRBD1 (6 bases). This CDR3 has 12 residues. Trimming cost V 6 bases and J 8 bases, with 11 bases left between them. Per germline, CDR1 SNHLY and CDR2 FYNNEI. CDR3 region: CASREQGYEQFF. The CDR3 DNA reads as TGTGCCAGCAGGGAACAGGGCTATGAGCAGTTCTTC.

The rearrangement links TRBV29-1 to TRBJ2-7; 8 positions agree with TRBD2. The CDR3 totals 14 residues. V trimming: 5 bases; J trimming: 3 bases; junction bases outside the gene matches: 9. Germline V gives CDR1 SQVTM, CDR2 ANQGSEA. CDR3 DNA sequence: TGCAGCGTTCCCAGCGGGGGTTCGATCTACGAGCAGTACTTC. This translates into CSVPSGGSIYEQYF.

The rearrangement links TRBV7-8 to TRBJ2-1, with a weak D call TRBD2 (6 bases). Trimming took 4 bases from V and 4 from J, leaving 14 bases between them. Germline loops: CDR1 SGHVS, CDR2 FQNEAQ. CDR3 size: 15 residues. The CDR3 spells CASSYGGLRYNEQFF. The CDR3 DNA sequence: TGTGCCAGCAGCTACGGGGGACTCCGTTACAATGAGCAGTTCTTC.

This sequence joins TRBV5-6 and TRBJ1-1; D might be TRBD1 (6 bases). Per the germline V gene, CDR1 is SGHDT and CDR2 is YYEEEE. The CDR3 length is 14 residues. Trimming cost V 0 bases and J 8 bases, with 14 bases left between them. CDR3 sequence (DNA): TGTGCCAGCAGCTTGGGAACAGGGTATGGGGAAGCTTTCTTT. This encodes CASSLGTGYGEAFF.

This rearrangement joins TRBV30 to TRBJ2-5; D remains unclear. Trimming shortened V by 3 bases and J by 2 bases, and 4 bases separated the two germline ends. CDR1 GTSNPN and CDR2 SVGIG come from the germline V gene (reference sequence). The CDR3 loop spans 11 amino acids. The CDR3 DNA reads TGTGCCTGGAGGTCTCAAGAGACCCAGTACTTC. Translation gives CAWRSQETQYF.

This chain joins TRBV28 and TRBJ1-6; no clear D. The V end was cut by 6 bases, the J end by 8 bases, with 5 bases between. Germline lookup yields CDR1 MDHEN and CDR2 SYDVKM. CDR3 length: 11 amino acids. The CDR3 DNA reads TGTGCCAGCAGGGGTTATTCACCCCTCCACTTT. Translating it yields CASRGYSPLHF. The full variable domain, its missing parts supplied by reference TRBV28 and TRBJ1-6, is DVKVTQSSRYLVKRTGEKVFLECVQDMDHENMFWYRQDPGLGLRLIYFSYDVKMKEKGDIPEGYSVSREKKERFSLILESASTNQTSMYLCASRGYSPLHFGNGTRLTVT.

The chain uses TRBV5-1 and TRBJ2-2, with TRBD2 as a possible D gene (5 bases). CDR1 and CDR2 from the germline V gene are SGHRS and YFSETQ. The V end lost 0 bases, the J end lost 3 bases, and 9 bases lay between the germline ends. The CDR3 totals 15 residues. This chain's CDR3 is CASSLVSGDTGELFF. The CDR3 bases are TGCGCCAGCAGCTTGGTGTCCGGGGACACCGGGGAGCTGTTTTTT.

The gene calls are TRBV29-1 and TRBJ2-5; weak D call: TRBD1 (5 bases). The end of the DNA is better explained by TRBJ2-7, so the J call may be wrong. The germline V gene encodes CDR1 SQVTM and CDR2 ANQGSEA. This CDR3 is 12 amino acids long. The CDR3 DNA reads as TGCAGCGTTGAGGCCGCAGGGTACGAGCAGTACTTC. It is translated as CSVEAAGYEQYF.

CDR3 region: CACLPRFATAGELFF. Here the CDR3 DNA reads TGTGCCTGCCTACCTCGCTTCGCGACCGCCGGGGAGCTGTTTTTT. The chain is built from TRBV30 and TRBJ2-2; D unclear. Trimming took 6 bases from V and 6 from J, leaving 20 bases between them. Germline V gives CDR1 GTSNPN, CDR2 SVGIG (reference sequence). This CDR3 contains 15 residues.

The rearrangement uses TRBV30 and TRBJ1-2; D is undetermined. CDR1 and CDR2 from the germline V gene are GTSNPN and SVGIG (reference sequence). V lost 1 base and J lost 8, with 8 bases in between. The CDR3 totals 11 residues. The CDR3 spells CAWSGLEGYTF. For the CDR3, the DNA is TGTGCCTGGAGTGGTCTCGAGGGCTACACCTTC.

In nucleotides, the CDR3 is TGTGCCAGCAAACAGATCAATGAGCAGTTCTTC. Translated, it gives CASKQINEQFF. V gene TRBV28 combines with J gene TRBJ2-1; D call uncertain. Germline V CDR1 and CDR2: MDHEN, SYDVKM. This CDR3 spans 11 amino acids. V shed 7 bases and J shed 6 bases, with 7 bases lying between them.

A single count supports this clone. The CDR3, as DNA: TGTGCCAGCAGCTTGTGGGTCGGGGCGAGCAATCAGCCCCAGCATTTT. Translated, it gives CASSLWVGASNQPQHF. V is TRBV5-4 and J is TRBJ1-5; a possible D gene is TRBD1 (5 bases). Trimming took 1 base from V and 1 from J, leaving 12 bases between them. Germline V lookup: CDR1 SGHNT, CDR2 YYREEE (reference sequence). This CDR3 contains 16 residues.

The V call is TRBV30, the J call TRBJ1-2, with 8 positions matching TRBD1. The junction had 4 bases not matched to a gene; V was cut back by 2 bases and J by 5 bases. The germline V gene has CDR1 GTSNPN and CDR2 SVGIG (reference sequence). The CDR3 spans 13 residues. The CDR3 sequence: CAWSQGARYGYTF. DNA for the CDR3: TGTGCCTGGAGTCAGGGGGCGCGGTATGGCTACACCTTC. The full variable domain, rest sourced from reference TRBV30 and TRBJ1-2, is SQTIHQWPATLVQPVGSPLSLECTVEGTSNPNLYWYRQAAGRGLQLLFYSVGIGQISSEVPQNLSASRPQDRQFILSSKKLLLSDSGFYLCAWSQGARYGYTFGSGTRLTVV.

This clone was counted only a few times. The chain combines TRBV29-1 with TRBJ2-3, with 8 bases matching TRBD2. Per the germline V gene, CDR1 is SQVTM and CDR2 is ANQGSEA. V shed 6 bases, J shed 4 bases, and the junction held 9 bases outside the gene matches. This CDR3 has 14 amino acids. DNA for the CDR3: TGCAGCGTGAAACAAGGAGCGGGGGCAGATACGCAGTATTTT. As protein: CSVKQGAGADTQYF.

V and J are TRBV5-6 and TRBJ2-1; D might be TRBD1 (6 bases). The CDR3 is made up of 15 amino acids. CDR1 and CDR2 (germline): SGHDT, YYEEEE. With 2 bases removed from V and 12 bases from J, the gap between germline ends came to 21 bases. The CDR3 here is CASSLGVGQQTGQFF. The CDR3 DNA sequence: TGTGCCAGCAGCTTAGGTGTGGGACAACAGACTGGGCAGTTCTTC.

The chain employs TRBV4-3 and TRBJ1-2; no clear D. Trimming took off 0 bases at V and 4 bases at J, with 12 bases between the two ends. This CDR3 is 15 amino acids long. The V gene's germline CDR1 is LGHNA and CDR2 YSLEER. The CDR3 region is CASSQDPGGLYGYTF. The CDR3 DNA is TGCGCCAGCAGCCAAGATCCCGGCGGGCTCTATGGCTACACCTTC.

Written as DNA, the CDR3 is TGTGCCAGCAGTTCGCGACAGGGGTATGAGATTACGCAGTATTTT. Protein sequence: CASSSRQGYEITQYF. The chain links TRBV27 to TRBJ2-3; TRBD1 matches 8 bases. V lost 4 bases to trimming and J lost 8 bases; unmatched junction nucleotides: 11. The CDR3 length is 15 residues. CDR1 is MNHEY and CDR2 is SMNVEV in the germline V gene (reference sequence).

The chain is built from TRBV13 and TRBJ1-6; possibly TRBD1 for D (5 bases). Looked up from germline, CDR1 is PRHDT and CDR2 is FYEKMQ (reference sequence). Between the trimmed V and J ends, which lost 2 bases and 5 bases, there was a span of 7 bases. This CDR3 has 14 residues. The DNA for the CDR3 is TGTGCCAGCAGCTTAAGACAGAATAATTCACCCCTCCACTTT. It is translated as CASSLRQNNSPLHF.

The rearrangement joins TRBV15 to TRBJ1-4; 8 nucleotides match TRBD1. The CDR3 consists of 13 residues. Germline lookup yields CDR1 LNHNV and CDR2 YYDKDF (reference sequence). Trimming at V came to 3 bases and at J to 11 bases, leaving 5 bases not matched to a gene. For the CDR3, the DNA is TGTGCCACCAGCAGGGCTACAGGGGGGAAACTGTTTTTT. Translated: CATSRATGGKLFF.

CDR3 protein: CASSLWGSQETQYF. The CDR3 DNA reads as TGTGCCAGCAGTTTATGGGGCTCGCAAGAGACCCAGTACTTC. The chain carries TRBV27 and TRBJ2-5; a possible D gene is TRBD1 (5 bases). The CDR3 runs to 14 residues. V shed 1 base and J shed 2 bases, with 8 bases lying between them. Looked up from germline, CDR1 is MNHEY and CDR2 is SMNVEV (reference sequence).